These 31 T cell receptor beta chains share one sample of origin, sequenced in a study of technical replicates of blood from a handful of donors. Sequenced by immunoSEQ multiplex PCR; TCRdb stores in-frame clones only, minus some. The profile shows about 62,000 clones, about 87% of them singletons. Sequencing was performed on PBMCs. These receptors all stem from a human donor in good health. Some clones in this sample may be carry-over from other donors' samples.

The CDR3: CASSRDYNVRGEQFF. In DNA form, the CDR3 reads TGTGCCAGCAGCCGCGACTACAACGTTCGGGGTGAGCAGTTCTTC. V gene TRBV7-2 combines with J gene TRBJ2-1; D perhaps matches TRBD2 (5 bases). The V and J ends lost 5 bases and 9 bases respectively, with 20 bases between them. The CDR3 runs 15 residues. Germline lookup yields CDR1 SGHTA and CDR2 FQGNSA.

The chain links TRBV11-2 to TRBJ2-1, with 7 nucleotides matching TRBD2. The CDR3 consists of 16 residues. From germline, CDR1 is SGHAT and CDR2 FQNNGV. Germline trimming cut 7 bases from V and 0 bases from J; bases unmatched to any gene: 9. CDR3 DNA sequence: TGTGCCAGCACCCTAGGAGGCGGGAGCTCCTACAATGAGCAGTTCTTC. It yields the protein CASTLGGGSSYNEQFF.

The chain carries TRBV30 and TRBJ1-2, with D tentatively TRBD1 (5 bases). Germline CDR1 and CDR2: GTSNPN and SVGIG (reference sequence). V lost 0 bases and J lost 8, with 13 bases in between. The CDR3 is 13 amino acids. The CDR3 DNA reads TGTGCCTGGAGTGTACCCCAGGGTCGCGGCTACACCTTC. It encodes CAWSVPQGRGYTF.

V gene TRBV18 combines with J gene TRBJ1-1; 7 nucleotides align to TRBD1. J gave up 2 bases and V 3 bases, and 6 bases lay outside the gene matches. This CDR3 comprises 15 residues. Germline V gene data show CDR1 as KGHSH and CDR2 as LQKENI. CDR3 sequence (DNA): TGTGCCAGCTCACCGTACACAGGGGAAAACACTGAAGCTTTCTTT. This translates into CASSPYTGENTEAFF.

The chain uses TRBV10-3 and TRBJ1-2, with D perhaps matching TRBD1 (6 bases). The CDR3 totals 12 residues. Per germline, CDR1 ENHRY and CDR2 SYGVKD. The germline V and J ends were trimmed by 7 bases and 4 bases, with 10 bases remaining between them. CDR3 bases: TGTGCCATCACCACAGGGCCCTATGGCTACACCTTC. It codes for CAITTGPYGYTF.

The chain is built from TRBV11-2 and TRBJ1-5; 10 bases align to TRBD1. The V and J ends lost 6 bases and 5 bases, in that order; junction bases with no gene match: 10. The CDR3 spans 16 residues. Germline V gives CDR1 SGHAT, CDR2 FQNNGV. CDR3: CASRPLDRGEYQPQHF. CDR3 DNA: TGTGCCAGCAGGCCCCTGGACAGGGGGGAATATCAGCCCCAGCATTTT.

The chain employs TRBV29-1 and TRBJ2-1, with TRBD2 as a possible D gene (5 bases). CDR1 and CDR2 from the germline V gene are SQVTM and ANQGSEA. The V end was cut by 0 bases, the J end by 4 bases, with 13 bases between. The CDR3 has 15 amino acids. CDR3 protein: CSVEEPRRIYNEQFF. The DNA for the CDR3 is TGCAGCGTTGAAGAACCACGGAGGATTTACAATGAGCAGTTCTTC.

The chain combines TRBV28 with TRBJ2-7, with 7 bases aligning to TRBD1. Germline CDR1 MDHEN, CDR2 SYDVKM. The V and J ends lost 6 bases and 0 bases, in that order; junction bases with no gene match: 5. This CDR3 has 14 amino acids. CDR3 nucleotides: TGTGCCAGCAGCGGGGACAGTTACTCCTACGAGCAGTACTTC. Translation gives CASSGDSYSYEQYF.

The V gene is TRBV6-4, the J gene TRBJ2-3; D may be TRBD2 (6 bases). V lost 0 bases to trimming and J lost 9 bases, with 10 bases between them. The V gene's germline CDR1 is MRHNA and CDR2 SNTAGT. This CDR3 region has 13 residues. CDR3 region: CASSDSEAGTQYF. In nucleotides, the CDR3 is TGTGCCAGCAGTGACTCAGAGGCGGGAACGCAGTATTTT.

This chain links TRBV5-4 with TRBJ2-7; the match to TRBD2 covers 9 bases. This CDR3 contains 14 residues. The junction had 8 bases not matched to a gene; V was cut back by 6 bases and J by 4 bases. Germline V lookup: CDR1 SGHNT, CDR2 YYREEE (reference sequence). The CDR3 loop is CASKMGGGGYEQYF. In nucleotides, the CDR3 is TGTGCCAGCAAGATGGGCGGGGGGGGTTACGAGCAGTACTTC. The full variable domain, rest sourced from reference TRBV5-4 and TRBJ2-7, is ETGVTQSPTHLIKTRGQQVTLRCSSQSGHNTVSWYQQALGQGPQFIFQYYREEENGRGNFPPRFSGLQFPNYSSELNVNALELDDSALYLCASKMGGGGYEQYFGPGTRLTVT.

The chain joins TRBV7-9 to TRBJ2-2, with 9 bases that match TRBD1. J gave up 0 bases and V 10 bases, and 6 bases lay outside the gene matches. The CDR3 contains 15 residues. Germline lookup yields CDR1 SEHNR and CDR2 FQNEAQ (reference sequence). CDR3 protein: CAMATGGTNTGELFF. The DNA of the CDR3 is TGTGCCATGGCGACAGGGGGTACGAACACCGGGGAGCTGTTTTTT.

The V and J genes are TRBV25-1 and TRBJ2-6; D not resolved. Germline lookup yields CDR1 MGHDK and CDR2 SYGVNS. V lost 6 bases and J lost 0, with 3 bases in between. This CDR3 spans 13 amino acids. The DNA of the CDR3 is TGTGCCAGCAGCGGCTCTGGGGCCAACGTCCTGACTTTC. It codes for CASSGSGANVLTF.

The CDR3 spells CASRSPQGMNTEAFF. CDR3 DNA: TGTGCCAGCAGGAGCCCACAGGGGATGAACACTGAAGCTTTCTTT. The rearrangement uses TRBV6-5 and TRBJ1-1; 7 positions agree with TRBD1. The CDR3 runs to 15 residues. V lost 6 bases to trimming and J lost 0 bases; unmatched junction nucleotides: 7. CDR1 is MNHEY, CDR2 SVGAGI, per germline.

The chain has TRBV11-1 and TRBJ2-4; 11 bases are a match to TRBD1. CDR1 SGHAT and CDR2 FQDESV come from the germline V gene (reference sequence). V lost 3 bases to trimming and J lost 9 bases; unmatched junction nucleotides: 4. CDR3 length: 14 amino acids. The CDR3 sequence: CASSFRGTGGIQYF. CDR3 nucleotide sequence: TGTGCCAGCAGCTTCCGCGGGACAGGGGGCATTCAGTACTTC.

V gene TRBV9 combines with J gene TRBJ2-5, with 7 bases identical to TRBD2. The CDR3 length is 16 residues. Losses at the gene ends were 0 bases for V and 0 bases for J; bases not matched to a gene: 5. Per germline, CDR1 SGDLS and CDR2 YYNGEE. The CDR3 loop reads CASSVGLAGNQETQYF. CDR3 bases: TGTGCCAGCAGCGTAGGTTTAGCGGGTAACCAAGAGACCCAGTACTTC.

This chain uses TRBV2 with TRBJ1-5, with D perhaps matching TRBD1 (6 bases). CDR3 length: 13 residues. Germline-derived CDR1 and CDR2 are SNHLY and FYNNEI. V was pared by 5 bases and J by 6 bases, with 11 bases between. CDR3 protein: CASSRQEAQPQHF. The CDR3 DNA sequence: TGTGCCAGCAGTCGACAGGAGGCTCAGCCCCAGCATTTT.

The CDR3 DNA sequence: TGTGCCAGTAGTATAGATCTCAACAGGAGAGAGACCCAGTACTTC. Its protein is CASSIDLNRRETQYF. The chain has TRBV19 and TRBJ2-5, with TRBD1 as a possible D gene (5 bases). Trimming stripped 0 bases from V and 4 bases from J, with 12 bases between. Germline loops: CDR1 LNHDA, CDR2 SQIVND (reference sequence). The CDR3 is made up of 15 amino acids.

The chain combines TRBV4-3 with TRBJ2-1, with D possibly matching TRBD2 (6 bases). This CDR3 has 15 residues. CDR1 and CDR2 from the germline V gene are LGHNA and YSLEER. Trimming took 1 base from V and 4 from J, leaving 11 bases between them. The CDR3 DNA reads as TGCGCCAGCAGCCAAGCACGGGGGAGATACAATGAGCAGTTCTTC. It encodes CASSQARGRYNEQFF.

This clone was detected a few times. This chain uses TRBV10-2 with TRBJ1-5; D perhaps matches TRBD1 (5 bases). This CDR3 spans 12 amino acids. Germline V gives CDR1 WSHSY, CDR2 SAAADI. V lost 3 bases, J lost 7 bases, and 7 bases lay in between. Written as DNA, the CDR3 is TGCGCCAGCAGTGATCAGGGACAGCCCCAGCATTTT. Translated: CASSDQGQPQHF.

This clone was counted once. The chain has TRBV9 and TRBJ2-3; TRBD2 agrees at 8 bases. Losses at the gene ends were 2 bases for V and 5 bases for J; bases not matched to a gene: 10. The CDR3 contains 16 residues. Germline V gene data show CDR1 as SGDLS and CDR2 as YYNGEE. CDR3 region: CASSVSSGGTIDTQYF. The CDR3 DNA is TGTGCCAGCAGCGTTAGTTCGGGGGGGACAATAGATACGCAGTATTTT.

The CDR3 protein is CASILPGTGIEVNMKTQYF. CDR3 nucleotide sequence: TGTGCCAGCATACTTCCCGGGACAGGAATTGAGGTTAACATGAAGACCCAGTACTTC. The chain uses TRBV21-1 and TRBJ2-5; TRBD1 is the table's D call and was not checked against the DNA. TRBV21-1 is a pseudogene. This CDR3 spans 19 amino acids.

The chain uses TRBV27 and TRBJ2-5; D unclear. CDR1 is MNHEY, CDR2 SMNVEV, per germline (reference sequence). The germline V and J ends were trimmed by 5 bases and 2 bases, with 18 bases remaining between them. The CDR3 totals 16 residues. CDR3 nucleotides: TGTGCCAGCAGTAAAAGACCCCCCAGGCCACAAGAGACCCAGTACTTC. Translated: CASSKRPPRPQETQYF.

This rearrangement joins TRBV11-2 to TRBJ2-3; D perhaps matches TRBD1 (5 bases). V was cut by 0 bases and J by 1 base, with 17 bases left in between. The germline gives CDR1 SGHAT, CDR2 FQNNGV. There are 18 residues in the CDR3. The CDR3 loop is CASSLDRPYGARTDTQYF. CDR3 sequence (DNA): TGTGCCAGCAGCTTAGATCGTCCATATGGGGCCCGCACAGATACGCAGTATTTT.

This clone was seen only once. This sequence joins TRBV12-2 and TRBJ1-5; TRBD1 is the table's D call and was not checked against the DNA. TRBV12-2 is assigned pseudogene status. This CDR3 region has 16 residues. The CDR3 nucleotides read TGTGCAAGTCGCTCAAGACAGGGGGCGCTAGGGCAGCCCCAGCATTTT. Translation gives CASRSRQGALGQPQHF.

V and J are TRBV9 and TRBJ1-4, with D maybe TRBD1 (5 bases). V dropped 1 base and J dropped 7 bases, with 11 bases sitting between them. CDR3 length: 14 amino acids. The germline CDR1 and CDR2 sequences are SGDLS and YYNGEE. In nucleotides, the CDR3 is TGTGCCAGCAGCGTATCCGGCCAGGGTGAAAAACTGTTTTTT. Encoded protein: CASSVSGQGEKLFF.

The rearrangement joins TRBV29-1 to TRBJ2-2; TRBD1 is a possible D gene (6 bases). Germline CDR1 is SQVTM and CDR2 is ANQGSEA. The V gene lost 4 bases and the J gene lost 6 bases, with 15 bases spanning the gap. The CDR3 totals 14 residues. The CDR3 region is CSVVGGSLPGELFF. Here the CDR3 DNA reads TGCAGCGTTGTTGGGGGCAGCTTACCCGGGGAGCTGTTTTTT.

This chain uses TRBV14 with TRBJ2-1; D is perhaps TRBD1 (6 bases). This CDR3 comprises 14 residues. V was cut by 9 bases and J by 8 bases, with 20 bases left in between. The germline CDR1 and CDR2 sequences are SGHDN and FVKESK. DNA for the CDR3: TGTGCCAGTAAACAGGGATCGGTATTCGATGAGCAGTTCTTC. Encoded protein: CASKQGSVFDEQFF.

This chain joins TRBV13 and TRBJ2-1; 10 bases are shared with TRBD2. There are 21 residues in the CDR3. V was clipped by 0 bases and J by 1 base; unmatched bases: 15. CDR1 is PRHDT, CDR2 FYEKMQ, per germline (reference sequence). CDR3 coding DNA: TGTGCCAGCAGCTTAGGTTTCCTAGCGGGAGCCACTAAGGGATCCTACAATGAGCAGTTCTTC. It specifies CASSLGFLAGATKGSYNEQFF.

The chain uses TRBV7-2 and TRBJ1-6; 10 bases map to TRBD1. J was trimmed by 7 bases and V by 5 bases; bases with no gene match: 8. The CDR3 covers 16 residues. Per germline, CDR1 SGHTA and CDR2 FQGNSA. The DNA of the CDR3 is TGTGCCAGCAGCCTATGGGGGACAGGGGACAATTCACCCCTCCACTTT. Its protein is CASSLWGTGDNSPLHF.

The chain uses TRBV7-2 and TRBJ2-7; a possible D gene is TRBD2 (6 bases). This CDR3 spans 14 amino acids. Looked up from germline, CDR1 is SGHTA and CDR2 is FQGNSA. The V gene lost 5 bases and the J gene lost 0 bases, with 11 bases spanning the gap. CDR3 DNA: TGTGCCAGCAGCCTTCAGCGGGCCTCCTACGAGCAGTACTTC. Encoded protein: CASSLQRASYEQYF.

This chain uses TRBV4-2 with TRBJ1-5; a weak D match, TRBD1 (5 bases). Trimming pared 4 bases from V and 0 bases from J, leaving 10 bases between. CDR3 length: 15 amino acids. Germline CDR1 is LGHNA and CDR2 is YNFKEQ. The CDR3 region has the DNA TGTGCCAGCAGCCGTTCAGGGATTAGCAATCAGCCCCAGCATTTT. Its protein is CASSRSGISNQPQHF.